The sequence of this T cell receptor beta chain was determined in a study of blood T cell repertoires in COVID-19. Study background: Samples taken during acute and convalescent COVID-19 were collected in the United States, Italy and Spain. T cells, B-cell-depleted T cells, or PBMCs supplied cDNA or gDNA.

This CDR3 has 13 amino acids. Original handling: Estimation of nucleated cell counts was performed using reference gene primer amplification. Profiled with immunoSEQ multiplex PCR; TCRdb holds only in-frame clones, not every one. The V and J calls and clone size come from that table; D and trimming were worked out from the DNA. The data hold some 97,000 clones, with around 81% observed a single time. V gene TRBV21-1 combines with J gene TRBJ2-3; no check of the table's D call, TRBD1, against the DNA was made. TRBV21-1 is described as a pseudogene. Material for sequencing was peripheral blood. This sequence originates from a man aged 45-60 years with active or convalescent COVID-19. CDR3 amino acids: CASSKPRVDTQYF. The CDR3 region has the DNA TGTGCCAGCAGCAAACCCAGGGTTGATACGCAGTATTTT.